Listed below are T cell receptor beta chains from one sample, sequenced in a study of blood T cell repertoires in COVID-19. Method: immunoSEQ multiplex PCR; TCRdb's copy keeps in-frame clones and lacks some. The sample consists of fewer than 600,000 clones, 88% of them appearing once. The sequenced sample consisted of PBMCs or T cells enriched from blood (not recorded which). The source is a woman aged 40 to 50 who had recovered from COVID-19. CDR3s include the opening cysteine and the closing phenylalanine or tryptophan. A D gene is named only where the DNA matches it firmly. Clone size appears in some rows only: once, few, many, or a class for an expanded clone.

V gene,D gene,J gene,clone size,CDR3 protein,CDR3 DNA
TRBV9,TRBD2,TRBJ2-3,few,CASSVEGGRLTDTQYF,TGTGCCAGCAGCGTAGAGGGCGGGAGATTAACAGATACGCAGTATTTT
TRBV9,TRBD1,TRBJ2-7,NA,CASGRGGDRGSYEQYF,TGTGCCAGCGGACGTGGTGGGGACAGGGGCTCCTACGAGCAGTACTTC
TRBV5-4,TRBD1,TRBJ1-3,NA,CASSSMTGAGNTIYF,TGTGCCAGCAGCTCCATGACAGGGGCCGGAAACACCATATATTTT
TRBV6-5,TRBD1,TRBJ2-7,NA,CASSPPQGNSYEQYF,TGTGCCAGCAGCCCCCCACAGGGGAACTCCTACGAGCAGTACTTC
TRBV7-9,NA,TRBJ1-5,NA,CASSSQANQPQHF,TGTGCCAGCAGCTCGCAAGCTAATCAGCCCCAGCATTTT
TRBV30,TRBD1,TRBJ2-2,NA,CAWSHPGTVNTGELFF,TGTGCCTGGTCCCATCCAGGGACAGTGAACACCGGGGAGCTGTTTTTT
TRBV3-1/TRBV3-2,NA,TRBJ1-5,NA,CASSQGVGVGLRSNQPQHF,TGTGCCAGCAGCCAAGGGGTAGGGGTGGGGTTAAGGAGCAATCAGCCCCAGCATTTT
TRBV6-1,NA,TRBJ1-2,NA,CASSEAWGLDYGYTF,TGTGCCAGCAGTGAAGCGTGGGGCTTAGACTATGGCTACACCTTC
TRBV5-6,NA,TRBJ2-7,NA,CASSRGIRYEQYF,TGTGCCAGCAGCCGCGGGATTCGTTACGAGCAGTACTTC
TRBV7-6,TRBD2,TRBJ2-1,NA,CASSLRDGRAMINEQFF,TGTGCCAGCAGCTTAAGAGACGGGAGGGCAATGATCAATGAGCAGTTCTTC
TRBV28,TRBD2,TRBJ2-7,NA,CASSSRPGLAGPGAYEQYF,TGTGCCAGCAGTTCACGACCGGGACTAGCGGGACCCGGGGCCTACGAGCAGTACTTC
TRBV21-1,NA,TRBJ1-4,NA,CASSKVSSGGGGEKLFF,TGTGCCAGCAGCAAAGTCTCATCGGGGGGTGGAGGCGAAAAACTGTTTTTT
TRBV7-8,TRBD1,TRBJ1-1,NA,CASSSRQGAGFNEAFF,TGTGCCAGCAGCTCCCGACAGGGGGCAGGTTTCAATGAAGCTTTCTTT
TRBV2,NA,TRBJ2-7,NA,CASTHPGNGYEQYF,TGTGCCAGCACTCACCCAGGGAATGGCTACGAGCAGTACTTC
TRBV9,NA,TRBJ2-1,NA,CASSADQVSYNEQFF,TGTGCCAGCAGCGCCGACCAGGTCTCCTACAATGAGCAGTTCTTC
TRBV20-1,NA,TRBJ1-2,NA,CTPRGGDGYTF,TGCACACCGCGGGGCGGGGATGGCTACACCTTC